A single sample is the source of the 28 T cell receptor beta chains below, sequenced in a study of blood T cell repertoires in COVID-19. Here immunoSEQ multiplex PCR was the method, and the copy in TCRdb shows in-frame clones only, minus some. The sample records approximately 150,000 clones, approximately 80% being singletons. The sample comprised PBMCs or T cells enriched from blood (not recorded which). The source of these receptors is a man aged 70 or older who had been exposed to COVID-19.

This chain connects TRBV7-2 to TRBJ2-3, with D possibly TRBD1 on 5 matching bases. The CDR3 loop spans 18 amino acids. Deletions cut 1 base from V and 0 bases from J, with 17 bases between. Germline values: CDR1 SGHTA, CDR2 FQGNSA. The CDR3 is CASSLVSRAGFSTDTQYF. The CDR3 nucleotides read TGTGCCAGCAGCTTAGTTTCCAGGGCCGGTTTTAGCACAGATACGCAGTATTTT.

The J gene is TRBJ2-2, the V gene TRBV7-9, with 10 nucleotides matching TRBD1. This CDR3 region has 18 residues. With V trimmed by 11 bases and J by 0 bases, 15 bases remained unmatched. Looked up from germline, CDR1 is SEHNR and CDR2 is FQNEAQ (reference sequence). The CDR3: CAGGDRGRFGANTGELFF. CDR3 nucleotides: TGTGCCGGGGGGGACAGGGGACGATTTGGTGCGAACACCGGGGAGCTGTTTTTT.

The chain joins TRBV19 to TRBJ2-7, with D perhaps TRBD2 (6 bases). Trimming removed 3 bases at V and 4 bases at J, with 13 bases between. CDR3 length: 14 residues. Germline CDR1 is LNHDA and CDR2 is SQIVND (reference sequence). The CDR3 sequence: CASSIQFGGYEQYF. Here the CDR3 DNA reads TGTGCCAGTAGTATCCAGTTCGGAGGGTACGAGCAGTACTTC. Combining the CDR3 with reference TRBV19 and TRBJ2-7 gives the whole variable domain DGGITQSPKYLFRKEGQNVTLSCEQNLNHDAMYWYRQDPGQGLRLIYYSQIVNDFQKGDIAEGYSVSREKKESFPLTVTSAQKNPTAFYLCASSIQFGGYEQYFGPGTRLTVT.

The chain uses TRBV9 and TRBJ2-1; D perhaps matches TRBD1 (6 bases). V gave up 5 bases and J gave up 3 bases, with 27 bases separating them. The CDR3 runs 19 residues. Germline V gives CDR1 SGDLS, CDR2 YYNGEE. The CDR3 DNA follows: TGTGCCAGCAGTCTTCCTCGGGACAAGCAACCCTCCGACTACAATGAGCAGTTCTTC. Translated: CASSLPRDKQPSDYNEQFF.

The J gene is TRBJ2-3, the V gene TRBV20-1; 8 bases align to TRBD2. The germline V gene has CDR1 DFQATT and CDR2 SNEGSKA (reference sequence). The CDR3 contains 11 residues. CDR3 in amino acids: CRGLEADTQYF. CDR3 sequence (DNA): TGCAGGGGACTAGAGGCAGATACGCAGTATTTT.

V is TRBV18 and J is TRBJ2-3; weak D call: TRBD2 (6 bases). The V and J ends lost 3 bases and 5 bases respectively, with 21 bases between them. This CDR3 contains 17 residues. CDR1 KGHSH and CDR2 LQKENI come from the germline V gene. This CDR3 reads CASSPPSLTRLGDTQYF. The DNA of the CDR3 is TGTGCCAGCTCACCTCCCTCCTTGACTAGGCTAGGAGATACGCAGTATTTT.

CDR3 coding DNA: TGTGCCACCAGCAGAGGTCGGGGGACAGGGATCTCCGGGGCCAACGTCCTGACTTTC. Amino acid sequence: CATSRGRGTGISGANVLTF. The V and J genes are TRBV15 and TRBJ2-6; the match to TRBD1 covers 9 bases. The CDR3 spans 19 residues. CDR1 and CDR2 from the germline V gene are LNHNV and YYDKDF (reference sequence). Trimming removed 1 base from V and 4 bases from J; junction bases left unmatched: 11.

The V call is TRBV5-1, the J call TRBJ1-1, with 7 nucleotides matching TRBD1. CDR3 size: 13 residues. Trimming cost V 0 bases and J 4 bases; bases outside gene matches: 0. From germline, CDR1 is SGHRS and CDR2 YFSETQ. The CDR3 coding sequence is TGCGCCAGCAGCTTGGAGGGGGCCACTGAAGCTTTCTTT. Amino acid sequence: CASSLEGATEAFF.

The chain has TRBV5-1 and TRBJ1-6; D is perhaps TRBD1 (6 bases). The CDR3 totals 15 residues. V was trimmed by 2 bases and J by 8 bases, leaving 14 bases between them. Per the germline V gene, CDR1 is SGHRS and CDR2 is YFSETQ. The chain's CDR3 is CASSLVGQTYSPLHF. CDR3 in DNA: TGCGCCAGCAGCTTAGTAGGACAGACTTATTCACCCCTCCACTTT. The whole variable domain, filled in from reference TRBV5-1 and TRBJ1-6, reads KAGVTQTPRYLIKTRGQQVTLSCSPISGHRSVSWYQQTPGQGLQFLFEYFSETQRNKGNFPGRFSGRQFSNSRSEMNVSTLELGDSALYLCASSLVGQTYSPLHFGNGTRLTVT.

This clone was observed a handful of times. The genes are TRBV4-1 and TRBJ1-1; no clear D. The V and J ends lost 0 bases and 12 bases respectively, with 17 bases between them. Germline V CDR1 and CDR2: MGHRA, YSYEKL. This CDR3 contains 14 residues. The CDR3, as DNA: TGCGCCAGCAGCCAAGACCCGGGAGCCGGTATGTCTTTCTTT. This encodes CASSQDPGAGMSFF.

The V gene is TRBV11-3, the J gene TRBJ1-1, with a weak D call TRBD1 (5 bases). The V and J ends lost 3 bases and 6 bases respectively, with 11 bases between them. The CDR3 has 13 residues. Germline loops: CDR1 SGHNT, CDR2 YENEEA. The CDR3 spells CASSFLTGAEAFF. CDR3 nucleotides: TGTGCCAGCAGCTTTCTCACAGGAGCTGAAGCTTTCTTT. Complete variable domain (other parts from reference TRBV11-3 and TRBJ1-1): EAGVVQSPRYKIIEKKQPVAFWCNPISGHNTLYWYLQNLGQGPELLIRYENEEAVDDSQLPKDRFSAERLKGVDSTLKIQPAELGDSAVYLCASSFLTGAEAFFGQGTRLTVV.

The chain carries TRBV9 and TRBJ2-2; TRBD2 is a possible D gene (5 bases). The V gene lost 3 bases and the J gene lost 0 bases, with 9 bases spanning the gap. The CDR3 is made up of 15 amino acids. CDR1 and CDR2 (germline): SGDLS, YYNGEE. CDR3 region: CASSGGSPNTGELFF. CDR3 bases: TGTGCCAGCAGCGGTGGGAGTCCGAACACCGGGGAGCTGTTTTTT.

On this clone itself: A junction boundary mismatches the germline segment, possibly from a read error. The CDR3 sequence is CASSLIGVGEHYF. CDR3 bases: TGTGCCAGCAGTTTAATAGGAGTCGGGGAGCATTACTTC. This chain uses TRBV28 with TRBJ2-7; tentatively, D is TRBD2 (5 bases). The CDR3 has 13 amino acids. Per germline, CDR1 MDHEN and CDR2 SYDVKM.

V gene TRBV27 combines with J gene TRBJ2-7; maybe TRBD2 (5 bases). Germline CDR1 MNHEY, CDR2 SMNVEV (reference sequence). The germline V and J ends were trimmed by 2 bases and 5 bases, with 22 bases remaining between them. The CDR3 totals 17 residues. CDR3 region: CASSLLSFVGGPNEQYF. CDR3 sequence (DNA): TGTGCCAGCAGTTTACTTTCCTTTGTAGGAGGACCTAACGAGCAGTACTTC.

The rearrangement links TRBV5-1 to TRBJ2-5; 9 bases agree with TRBD1. The germline V gene has CDR1 SGHRS and CDR2 YFSETQ. The CDR3 has 18 residues. The junction had 20 bases not matched to a gene; V was cut back by 4 bases and J by 7 bases. The CDR3, as DNA: TGCGCCAGCAGCGGCCGAGGCGGACAGGGGATCAAGATCGGGACCCAGTACTTC. As protein: CASSGRGGQGIKIGTQYF.

The V and J genes are TRBV28 and TRBJ1-2; D is unresolved. The CDR3 contains 13 residues. Per germline, CDR1 MDHEN and CDR2 SYDVKM. The ends were cut back, 8 bases at V and 8 bases at J, with 18 bases in the middle. This CDR3 is CASAPPVGDGYTF. As DNA, the CDR3 is TGTGCCAGCGCTCCCCCTGTCGGAGACGGCTACACCTTC.

This clone has a single count. This sequence joins TRBV2 and TRBJ1-5, with 9 bases identical to TRBD1. The trim removed 7 bases at V and 4 bases at J, leaving 5 bases unmatched. Germline V gene lookup returns CDR1 SNHLY and CDR2 FYNNEI. The CDR3 loop spans 14 amino acids. As DNA, the CDR3 is TGTGCCAGCACCCCAGGGACAGGGAATCAGCCCCAGCATTTT. Encoded protein: CASTPGTGNQPQHF.

The chain carries TRBV19 and TRBJ1-2; D possibly corresponds to TRBD1 (6 bases). The germline gives CDR1 LNHDA, CDR2 SQIVND (reference sequence). The CDR3 extends over 13 amino acids. Trimming shortened V by 6 bases and J by 1 base, and 9 bases separated the two germline ends. The CDR3 sequence is CASRQGGNYGYTF. CDR3 sequence (DNA): TGTGCCAGTAGACAGGGCGGTAACTATGGCTACACCTTC. The full variable domain, its missing parts supplied by reference TRBV19 and TRBJ1-2, is DGGITQSPKYLFRKEGQNVTLSCEQNLNHDAMYWYRQDPGQGLRLIYYSQIVNDFQKGDIAEGYSVSREKKESFPLTVTSAQKNPTAFYLCASRQGGNYGYTFGSGTRLTVV.

The chain employs TRBV19 and TRBJ1-6; no definite D call. Trimming left V 6 bases short and J 0 bases short, with 12 bases between. The germline CDR1 and CDR2 sequences are LNHDA and SQIVND (reference sequence). CDR3 length: 16 residues. The CDR3 DNA follows: TGTGCCAGTAGCTCTGGTAGAGCCTCCTATAATTCACCCCTCCACTTT. It specifies CASSSGRASYNSPLHF. The whole variable domain, remainder taken from reference TRBV19 and TRBJ1-6, is DGGITQSPKYLFRKEGQNVTLSCEQNLNHDAMYWYRQDPGQGLRLIYYSQIVNDFQKGDIAEGYSVSREKKESFPLTVTSAQKNPTAFYLCASSSGRASYNSPLHFGNGTRLTVT.

The chain carries TRBV10-3 and TRBJ2-7, with a weak D call TRBD2 (5 bases). The V gene's germline CDR1 is ENHRY and CDR2 SYGVKD. V lost 3 bases, J lost 0 bases, and 12 bases lay in between. This CDR3 is built from 15 residues. The CDR3 DNA sequence: TGTGCCATCAGTGATGGCCTAGCAGTCTCCTACGAGCAGTACTTC. Its protein product is CAISDGLAVSYEQYF.

V is TRBV6-2 or TRBV6-3 and J is TRBJ1-1, with 8 bases lining up with TRBD1. This CDR3 region has 16 residues. Germline loops: CDR1 MNHEY, CDR2 SVGEGT. J lost 0 bases, V lost 5 bases, and 8 bases had no gene match. The CDR3 reads CASSPQGASMNTEAFF. In DNA form, the CDR3 reads TGTGCCAGCAGTCCCCAGGGGGCGTCGATGAACACTGAAGCTTTCTTT.

The sample holds a few counts of this clone. The chain employs TRBV4-1 and TRBJ1-2; no definite D call. Between the trimmed V and J ends, which lost 2 bases and 1 base, there was a span of 8 bases. Germline-derived CDR1 and CDR2 are MGHRA and YSYEKL. This CDR3 has 14 amino acids. DNA of the CDR3: TGCGCCAGCAGCCAACTGGGCTTTAACTATGGCTACACCTTC. Its translation is CASSQLGFNYGYTF.

The chain couples TRBV19 to TRBJ1-2, with D hard to call. The V gene's germline CDR1 is LNHDA and CDR2 SQIVND (reference sequence). This CDR3 contains 13 residues. V dropped 3 bases and J dropped 5 bases, with 10 bases sitting between them. The DNA of the CDR3 is TGTGCCAGTAGTATCGGGTTTGGGTATGGCTACACCTTC. Protein sequence: CASSIGFGYGYTF.

This sequence joins TRBV27 and TRBJ1-2; D might be TRBD1 (5 bases). V gave up 1 base and J gave up 8 bases, with 17 bases separating them. Germline V gene sequence: CDR1 MNHEY, CDR2 SMNVEV (reference sequence). There are 15 residues in the CDR3. The DNA of the CDR3 is TGTGCCAGCAGTTTATTTGGCCAGGGAACTCGAGGCTACACCTTC. This encodes CASSLFGQGTRGYTF.

This clone occurred a few times. This chain links TRBV18 with TRBJ2-5, with D possibly matching TRBD1 (7 bases). The V end was cut by 6 bases, the J end by 4 bases, with 15 bases between. This CDR3 is built from 14 residues. Germline V gene lookup returns CDR1 KGHSH and CDR2 LQKENI. CDR3 nucleotide sequence: TGTGCCAGCTCGCCGTTCCAGGGGGGAGAGACCCAGTACTTC. This translates into CASSPFQGGETQYF.

This clone has just a few counts. The chain is built from TRBV14 and TRBJ1-1, with D unclear. Germline values: CDR1 SGHDN, CDR2 FVKESK. This CDR3 is 13 amino acids long. V was clipped by 2 bases and J by 1 base, with 5 bases between them. CDR3 DNA: TGTGCCAGCAGCCAACACGGGAACACTGAAGCTTTCTTT. Protein: CASSQHGNTEAFF. Together with reference TRBV14 and TRBJ1-1, the CDR3 gives the full variable domain: EAGVTQFPSHSVIEKGQTVTLRCDPISGHDNLYWYRRVMGKEIKFLLHFVKESKQDESGMPNNRFLAERTGGTYSTLKVQPAELEDSGVYFCASSQHGNTEAFFGQGTRLTVV.

This chain links TRBV27 with TRBJ2-5; 10 nucleotides line up with TRBD2. This CDR3 contains 17 residues. The V segment lost 0 bases and the J segment 5 bases; nucleotides outside the gene matches: 9. CDR1 is MNHEY and CDR2 is SMNVEV in the germline V gene (reference sequence). CDR3 amino acids: CASSLSFLAGGGETQYF. For the CDR3, the DNA is TGTGCCAGCAGTTTATCGTTCTTAGCGGGAGGAGGTGAGACCCAGTACTTC.

This clone was seen only once. J is TRBJ2-7 and V is TRBV15; TRBD2 matches 7 bases. This CDR3 has 18 amino acids. V lost 4 bases, J lost 0 bases, and 15 bases stayed unmatched. Germline V lookup: CDR1 LNHNV, CDR2 YYDKDF (reference sequence). The CDR3 nucleotides are TGTGCCACCAGCACCGCTGCCTTGGGTAGCGGGTCCTCCTACGAGCAGTACTTC. Translation: CATSTAALGSGSSYEQYF.